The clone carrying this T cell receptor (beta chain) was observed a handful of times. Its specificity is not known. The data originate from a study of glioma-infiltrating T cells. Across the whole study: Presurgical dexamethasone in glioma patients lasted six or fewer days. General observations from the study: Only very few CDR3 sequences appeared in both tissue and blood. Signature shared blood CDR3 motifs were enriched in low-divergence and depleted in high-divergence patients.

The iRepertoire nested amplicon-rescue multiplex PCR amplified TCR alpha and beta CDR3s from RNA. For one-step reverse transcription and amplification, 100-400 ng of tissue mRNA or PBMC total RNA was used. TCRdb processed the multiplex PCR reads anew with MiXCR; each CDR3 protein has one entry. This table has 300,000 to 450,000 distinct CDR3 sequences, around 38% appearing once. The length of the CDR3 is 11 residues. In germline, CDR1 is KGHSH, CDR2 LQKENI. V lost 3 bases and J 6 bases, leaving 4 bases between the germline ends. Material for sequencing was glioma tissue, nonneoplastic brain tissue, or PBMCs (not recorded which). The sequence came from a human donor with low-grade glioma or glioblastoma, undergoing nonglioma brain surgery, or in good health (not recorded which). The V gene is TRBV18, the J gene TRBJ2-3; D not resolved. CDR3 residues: CASSPMDTQYF. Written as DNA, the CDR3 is TGTGCCAGCTCACCCATGGATACGCAGTATTTT.